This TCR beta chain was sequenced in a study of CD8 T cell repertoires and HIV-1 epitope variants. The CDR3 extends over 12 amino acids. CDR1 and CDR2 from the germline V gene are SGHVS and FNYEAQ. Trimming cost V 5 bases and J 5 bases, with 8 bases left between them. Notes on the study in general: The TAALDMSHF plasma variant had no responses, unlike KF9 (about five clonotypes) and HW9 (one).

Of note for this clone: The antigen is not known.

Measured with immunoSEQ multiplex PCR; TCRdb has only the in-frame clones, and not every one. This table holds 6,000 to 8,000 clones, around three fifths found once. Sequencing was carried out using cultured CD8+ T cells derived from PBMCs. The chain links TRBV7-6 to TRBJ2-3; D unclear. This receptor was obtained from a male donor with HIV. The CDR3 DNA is TGTGCCAGCAGCGCCTTCGGAGATACGCAGTATTTT. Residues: CASSAFGDTQYF. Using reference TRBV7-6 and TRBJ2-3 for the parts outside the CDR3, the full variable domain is GAGVSQSPRYKVTKRGQDVALRCDPISGHVSLYWYRQALGQGPEFLTYFNYEAQQDKSGLPNDRFSAERPEGSISTLTIQRTEQRDSAMYRCASSAFGDTQYFGPGTRLTVL.